Listed below are T cell receptor beta chains from one sample, sequenced in a study of cytomegalovirus exposure and HLA in healthy donors. Only in-frame clones appear in the TCRdb table, and some are missing; sequencing was by immunoSEQ multiplex PCR. The sample has about 160,000 clones; the top ten hold 1% to 1.5%. Specimen: PBMCs. The receptors derive from a woman aged 55 to 70 in good health and CMV-seronegative. Each CDR3 is given with its conserved first and last residue. D genes are given only for firm matches.

d_gene	v_gene	len	j_gene	CDR3nt	CDR3aa
.	TRBV5-1	12	TRBJ2-7	TGCGCCAGCAGCTCGGACAGCTACGAGCAGTACTTC	CASSSDSYEQYF
.	TRBV11-3	13	TRBJ2-2	TGTGCCAGCAGGGCCGGAGGCACCGGGGAGCTGTTTTTT	CASRAGGTGELFF
.	TRBV30	13	TRBJ2-5	TGTGCCTGGAGTAGGGGGGAGGGCCTGGGTTCGAACTTC	CAWSRGEGLGSNF
TRBD1	TRBV9	16	TRBJ2-5	TGTGCCAGCAGCGTAGCCCCGGGACAGGTAGGAGAGACCCAGTACTTC	CASSVAPGQVGETQYF
TRBD1	TRBV5-4	15	TRBJ2-1	TGTGCCAGCAGCACGGGACAGGGAGGGGGTAATGAGCAGTTCTTC	CASSTGQGGGNEQFF
.	TRBV6-5	15	TRBJ1-2	TGTGCCAGCAGTTACCCCGTGGGAGTGATGGATGGCTACACCTTC	CASSYPVGVMDGYTF
TRBD2	TRBV15	17	TRBJ2-1	TGTGCCACCAGCAGATATACCGGTGGGACTAGGGTGAATGAGCAGTTCTTC	CATSRYTGGTRVNEQFF
TRBD1	TRBV5-1	17	TRBJ2-2	TGCGCCAGCCGTGCCCCTGGGAGTACAGGGGGCACCGGGGAGCTGTTTTTT	CASRAPGSTGGTGELFF
.	TRBV6-1	14	TRBJ2-7	TGTGCCAGCAGTGAATTGGGCATCTTCTACGAGCAGTACTTC	CASSELGIFYEQYF
.	TRBV5-1	15	TRBJ1-2	TGCGCCAGCAGCTTGTTCGGGATGGCGGGCTATGGCTACACCTTC	CASSLFGMAGYGYTF
.	TRBV7-2	15	TRBJ1-5	TGTGCCAGCAGCTTAAAGGCAGGCGGGAATCAGCCCCAGCATTTT	CASSLKAGGNQPQHF
.	TRBV11-2	17	TRBJ2-3	TGTGCCAGCAGCTTCCCGGACAGTTCCCCTAGCACAGATACGCAGTATTTT	CASSFPDSSPSTDTQYF
.	TRBV9	15	TRBJ2-2	TGTGCCAGCAGCCCCCGAGGGCTAAACACCGGGGAGCTGTTTTTT	CASSPRGLNTGELFF
.	TRBV7-2	15	TRBJ1-5	TGTGCCAGCAGCCGAGAGCCCTATAGCAATCAGCCCCAGCATTTT	CASSREPYSNQPQHF
.	TRBV7-9	15	TRBJ1-1	TGTGCCAGCAGCCCCCCGGGGGGCGTGAACACTGAAGCTTTCTTT	CASSPPGGVNTEAFF
.	TRBV9	11	TRBJ1-2	TGTGCCAGCAGCGAGGGAGGTGGCTACACCTTC	CASSEGGGYTF
.	TRBV4-2	12	TRBJ2-7	TGTGCCAGCAGCCAACTGAGAGGGGAGCAGTACTTC	CASSQLRGEQYF
.	TRBV7-8	15	TRBJ1-2	TGTGCCAGCAGCTTACGTCTCAGGGTACAGGGTGGCTACACCTTC	CASSLRLRVQGGYTF
.	TRBV30	11	TRBJ1-2	TGTGCCTGGAGTGTAGCTCGGAGTAACACCTTC	CAWSVARSNTF
.	TRBV7-3	16	TRBJ2-7	TGTGCCAGCAGCTCCCTCTTGGCTCCGAGGATCCACGAGCAGTACTTC	CASSSLLAPRIHEQYF
TRBD1	TRBV5-4	15	TRBJ2-7	TGTGCCAGCAGCTCACCGGGACAGGAGGCCTACGAGCAGTACTTC	CASSSPGQEAYEQYF
TRBD1	TRBV5-6	13	TRBJ1-1	TGTGCCAGCAGTCGGACAGGGAGCACTGAAGCTTTCTTT	CASSRTGSTEAFF
TRBD1	TRBV7-2	13	TRBJ1-1	TGTGCCAGCAGCCTTACAGGGGATACTGAAGCTTTCTTT	CASSLTGDTEAFF
TRBD1	TRBV10-3	13	TRBJ2-5	TGTGCCATCACCCCCGGACAGGGCGAGACCCAGTACTTC	CAITPGQGETQYF
TRBD2	TRBV29-1	14	TRBJ2-2	TGCAGCGTTGGAAACTGGGAGGGCACCGGGGAGCTGTTTTTT	CSVGNWEGTGELFF
TRBD2	TRBV7-9	15	TRBJ2-1	TGTGCCAGCAGCGTCTGGACTAGCAGGTCCAATGAGCAGTTCTTC	CASSVWTSRSNEQFF
.	TRBV2	13	TRBJ1-5	TGTGCCAGCAGTGAAGGGCCAGATCAGCCCCAGCATTTT	CASSEGPDQPQHF
.	TRBV4-2	13	TRBJ2-7	TGTGCCAGCAGCCAAGTGAATCGGGGCGAGCAGTACTTC	CASSQVNRGEQYF
TRBD1	TRBV11-3	14	TRBJ2-7	TGTGCCAGCAGCCCCGGGGACAGGGTCAACGAGCAGTACTTC	CASSPGDRVNEQYF
.	TRBV6-5	13	TRBJ1-2	TGTGCCAGCAGTTCGACAGGAACCTATGGCTACACCTTC	CASSSTGTYGYTF